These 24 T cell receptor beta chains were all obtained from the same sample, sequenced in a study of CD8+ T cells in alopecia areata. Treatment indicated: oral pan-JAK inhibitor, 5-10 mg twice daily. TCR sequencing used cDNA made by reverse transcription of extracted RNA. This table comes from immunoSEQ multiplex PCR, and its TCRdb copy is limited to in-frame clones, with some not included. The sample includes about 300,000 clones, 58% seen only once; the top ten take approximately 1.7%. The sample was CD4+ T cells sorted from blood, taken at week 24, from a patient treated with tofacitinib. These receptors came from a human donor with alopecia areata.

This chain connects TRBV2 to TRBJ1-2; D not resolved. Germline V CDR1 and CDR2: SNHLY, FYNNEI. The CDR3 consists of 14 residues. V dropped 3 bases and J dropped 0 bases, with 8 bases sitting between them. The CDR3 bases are TGTGCCAGCAGTGACAGGAGCACTAACTATGGCTACACCTTC. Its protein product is CASSDRSTNYGYTF.

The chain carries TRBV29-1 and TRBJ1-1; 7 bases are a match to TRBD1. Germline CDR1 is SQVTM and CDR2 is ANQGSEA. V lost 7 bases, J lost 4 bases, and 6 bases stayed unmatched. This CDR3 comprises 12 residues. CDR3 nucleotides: TGCAGCGCAGGGGGGAGGGCCACTGAAGCTTTCTTT. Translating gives CSAGGRATEAFF.

The CDR3 coding sequence is TGTGCCAGTAGTGCAGACAGAAACTATGGCTACACCTTC. It specifies CASSADRNYGYTF. The rearrangement uses TRBV19 and TRBJ1-2; a weak D match, TRBD1 (5 bases). V gave up 5 bases and J gave up 2 bases, with 9 bases separating them. The CDR3 has 13 residues. Germline V gene sequence: CDR1 LNHDA, CDR2 SQIVND (reference sequence).

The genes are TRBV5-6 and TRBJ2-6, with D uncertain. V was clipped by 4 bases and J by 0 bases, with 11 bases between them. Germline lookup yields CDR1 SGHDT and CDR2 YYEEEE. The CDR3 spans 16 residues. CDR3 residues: CASSKRQHSGANVLTF. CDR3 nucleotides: TGTGCCAGCAGCAAGCGACAACACTCTGGGGCCAACGTCCTGACTTTC.

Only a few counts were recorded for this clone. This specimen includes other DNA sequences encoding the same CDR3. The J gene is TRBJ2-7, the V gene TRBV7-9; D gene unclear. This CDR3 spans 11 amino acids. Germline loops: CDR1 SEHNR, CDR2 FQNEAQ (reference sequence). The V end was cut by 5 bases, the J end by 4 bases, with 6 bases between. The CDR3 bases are TGTGCCAGCAGCCCCCTGTACGAGCAGTACTTC. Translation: CASSPLYEQYF.

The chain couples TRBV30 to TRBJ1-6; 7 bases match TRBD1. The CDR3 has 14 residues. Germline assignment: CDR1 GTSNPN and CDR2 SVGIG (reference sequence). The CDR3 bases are TGTGCTCTCACTCGACAGGGTGTGGGATCACCCCTCCACTTT. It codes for CALTRQGVGSPLHF.

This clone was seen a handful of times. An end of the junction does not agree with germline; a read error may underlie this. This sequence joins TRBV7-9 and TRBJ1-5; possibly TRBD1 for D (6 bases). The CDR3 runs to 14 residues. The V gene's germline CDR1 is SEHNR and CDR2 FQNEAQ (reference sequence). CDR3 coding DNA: TGCGCCAGCAGCCAAGAAAGGGGGAATCAGCCCCAGCATTTT. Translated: CASSQERGNQPQHF.

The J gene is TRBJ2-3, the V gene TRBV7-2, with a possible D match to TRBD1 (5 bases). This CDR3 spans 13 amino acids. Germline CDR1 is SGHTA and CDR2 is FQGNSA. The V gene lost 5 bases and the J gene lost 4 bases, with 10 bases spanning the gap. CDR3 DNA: TGTGCCAGCAGCCCCCAGGGATCAGATACGCAGTATTTT. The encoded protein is CASSPQGSDTQYF.

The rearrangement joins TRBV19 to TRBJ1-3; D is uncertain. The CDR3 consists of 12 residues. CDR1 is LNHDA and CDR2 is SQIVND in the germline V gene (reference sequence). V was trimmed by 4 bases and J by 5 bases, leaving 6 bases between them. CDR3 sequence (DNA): TGTGCCAGTAGTACGGGAAGAAACACCATATATTTT. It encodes CASSTGRNTIYF.

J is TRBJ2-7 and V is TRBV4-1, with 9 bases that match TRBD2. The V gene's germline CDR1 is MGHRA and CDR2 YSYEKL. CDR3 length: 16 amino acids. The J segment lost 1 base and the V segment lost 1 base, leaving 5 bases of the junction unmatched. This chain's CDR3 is CASSQVVAGVSYEQYF. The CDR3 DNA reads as TGCGCCAGCAGCCAAGTGGTAGCGGGGGTTTCCTACGAGCAGTACTTC.

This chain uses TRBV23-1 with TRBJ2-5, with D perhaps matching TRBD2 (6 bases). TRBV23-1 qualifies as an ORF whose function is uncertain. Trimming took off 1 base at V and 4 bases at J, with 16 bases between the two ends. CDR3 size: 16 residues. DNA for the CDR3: TGCGCCAGCAGTCAATTCTGTGGCCGGAGGGGAGAGACCCAGTACTTC. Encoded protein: CASSQFCGRRGETQYF.

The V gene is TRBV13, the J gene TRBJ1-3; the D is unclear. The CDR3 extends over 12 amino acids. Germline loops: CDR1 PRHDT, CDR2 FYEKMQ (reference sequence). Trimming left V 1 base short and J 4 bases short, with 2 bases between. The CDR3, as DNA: TGTGCCAGCAGCTTAGTCGGAAACACCATATATTTT. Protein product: CASSLVGNTIYF.

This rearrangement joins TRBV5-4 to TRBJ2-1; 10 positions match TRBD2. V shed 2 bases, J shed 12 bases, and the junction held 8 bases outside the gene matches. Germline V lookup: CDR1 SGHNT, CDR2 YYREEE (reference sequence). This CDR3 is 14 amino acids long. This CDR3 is CASSFSVAGGGQFF. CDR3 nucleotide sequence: TGTGCCAGCAGCTTTTCTGTAGCGGGGGGAGGGCAGTTCTTC. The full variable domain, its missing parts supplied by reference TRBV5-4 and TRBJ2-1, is ETGVTQSPTHLIKTRGQQVTLRCSSQSGHNTVSWYQQALGQGPQFIFQYYREEENGRGNFPPRFSGLQFPNYSSELNVNALELDDSALYLCASSFSVAGGGQFFGPGTRLTVL.

The chain's CDR3 is CASSLGVRDKNTEAFF. The CDR3 DNA is TGCGCCAGCAGCTTGGGAGTCCGGGACAAGAACACTGAAGCTTTCTTT. The rearrangement uses TRBV5-1 and TRBJ1-1; D may be TRBD1 (6 bases). This CDR3 has 16 amino acids. Trimming stripped 0 bases from V and 1 base from J, with 13 bases between. From germline, CDR1 is SGHRS and CDR2 YFSETQ.

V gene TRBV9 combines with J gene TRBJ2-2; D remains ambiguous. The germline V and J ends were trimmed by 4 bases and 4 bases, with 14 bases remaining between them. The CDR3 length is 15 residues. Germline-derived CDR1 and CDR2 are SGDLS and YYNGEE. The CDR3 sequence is CASSPVVSGTGELFF. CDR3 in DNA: TGTGCCAGCAGCCCCGTGGTTTCGGGCACCGGGGAGCTGTTTTTT.

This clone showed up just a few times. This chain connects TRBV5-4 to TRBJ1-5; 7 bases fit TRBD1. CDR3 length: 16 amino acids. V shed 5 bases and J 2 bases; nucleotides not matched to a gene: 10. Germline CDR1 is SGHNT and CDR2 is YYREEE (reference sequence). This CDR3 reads CASSLGGGGGNQPQHF. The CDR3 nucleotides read TGTGCCAGCAGTTTAGGGGGCGGCGGTGGCAATCAGCCCCAGCATTTT. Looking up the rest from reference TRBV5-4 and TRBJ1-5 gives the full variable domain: ETGVTQSPTHLIKTRGQQVTLRCSSQSGHNTVSWYQQALGQGPQFIFQYYREEENGRGNFPPRFSGLQFPNYSSELNVNALELDDSALYLCASSLGGGGGNQPQHFGDGTRLSIL.

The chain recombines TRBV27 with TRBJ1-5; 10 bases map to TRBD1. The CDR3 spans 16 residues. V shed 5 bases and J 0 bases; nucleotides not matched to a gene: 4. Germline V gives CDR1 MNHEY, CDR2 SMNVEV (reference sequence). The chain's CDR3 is CASSDRGPYSNQPQHF. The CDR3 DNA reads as TGTGCCAGCAGTGACAGGGGGCCGTATAGCAATCAGCCCCAGCATTTT.

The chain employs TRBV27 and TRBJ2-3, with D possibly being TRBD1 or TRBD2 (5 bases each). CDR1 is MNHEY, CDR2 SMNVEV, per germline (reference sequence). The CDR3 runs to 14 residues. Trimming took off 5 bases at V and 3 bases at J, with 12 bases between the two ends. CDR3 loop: CASSPWGLTDTQYF. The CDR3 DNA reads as TGTGCCAGCAGTCCCTGGGGGTTAACAGATACGCAGTATTTT.

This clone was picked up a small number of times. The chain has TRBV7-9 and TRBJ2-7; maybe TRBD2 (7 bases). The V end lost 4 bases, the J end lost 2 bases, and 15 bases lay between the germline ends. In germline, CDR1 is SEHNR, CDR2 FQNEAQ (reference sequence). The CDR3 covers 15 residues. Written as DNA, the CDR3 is TGTGCCAGCAGCTCACGGGCGGGGGCTACCTACGAGCAGTACTTC. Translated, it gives CASSSRAGATYEQYF.

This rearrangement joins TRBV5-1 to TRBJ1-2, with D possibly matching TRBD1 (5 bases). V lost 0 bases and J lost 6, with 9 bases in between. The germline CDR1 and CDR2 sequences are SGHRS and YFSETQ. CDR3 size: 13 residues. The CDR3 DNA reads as TGCGCCAGCAGCTTGGCCCCGGGGGATGGCTACACCTTC. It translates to CASSLAPGDGYTF.

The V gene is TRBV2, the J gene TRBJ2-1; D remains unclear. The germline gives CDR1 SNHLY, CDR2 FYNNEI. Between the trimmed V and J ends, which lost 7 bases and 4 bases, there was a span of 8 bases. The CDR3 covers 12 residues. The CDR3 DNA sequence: TGTGCCAGCACGGACCCTTACAATGAGCAGTTCTTC. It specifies CASTDPYNEQFF.

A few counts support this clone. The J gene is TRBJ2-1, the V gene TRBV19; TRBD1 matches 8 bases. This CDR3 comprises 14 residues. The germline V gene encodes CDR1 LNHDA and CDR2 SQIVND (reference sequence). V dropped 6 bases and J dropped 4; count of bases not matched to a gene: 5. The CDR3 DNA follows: TGTGCCAGTAGCCGGGACAGGCCTTACAATGAGCAGTTCTTC. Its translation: CASSRDRPYNEQFF.

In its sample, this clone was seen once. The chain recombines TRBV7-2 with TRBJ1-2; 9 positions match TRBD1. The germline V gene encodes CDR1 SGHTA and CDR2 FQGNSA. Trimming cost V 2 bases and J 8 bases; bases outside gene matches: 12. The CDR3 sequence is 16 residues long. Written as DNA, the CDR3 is TGTGCCAGCAGCTTAAGAACAGGGGGCGTGCTTGGAGGCTACACCTTC. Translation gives CASSLRTGGVLGGYTF. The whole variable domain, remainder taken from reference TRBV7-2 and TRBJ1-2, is GAGVSQSPSNKVTEKGKDVELRCDPISGHTALYWYRQSLGQGLEFLIYFQGNSAPDKSGLPSDRFSAERTGGSVSTLTIQRTQQEDSAVYLCASSLRTGGVLGGYTFGSGTRLTVV.

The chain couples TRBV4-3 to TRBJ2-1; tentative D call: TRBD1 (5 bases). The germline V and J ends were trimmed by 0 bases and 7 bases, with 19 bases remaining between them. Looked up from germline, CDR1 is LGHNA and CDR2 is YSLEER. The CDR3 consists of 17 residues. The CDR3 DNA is TGCGCCAGCAGCCAAGATTACAGGCAGCCCCTACGGAATGAGCAGTTCTTC. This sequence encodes CASSQDYRQPLRNEQFF.